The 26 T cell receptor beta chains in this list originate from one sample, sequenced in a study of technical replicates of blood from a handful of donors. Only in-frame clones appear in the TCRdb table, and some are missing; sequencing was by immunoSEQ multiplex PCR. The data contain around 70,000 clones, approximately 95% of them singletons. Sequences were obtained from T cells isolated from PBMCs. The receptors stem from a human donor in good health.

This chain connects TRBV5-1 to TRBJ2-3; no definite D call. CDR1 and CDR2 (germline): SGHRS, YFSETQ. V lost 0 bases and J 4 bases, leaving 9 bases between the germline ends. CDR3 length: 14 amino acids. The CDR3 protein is CASSLGRVADTQYF. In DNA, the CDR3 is TGCGCCAGCAGCTTGGGTCGGGTCGCAGATACGCAGTATTTT.

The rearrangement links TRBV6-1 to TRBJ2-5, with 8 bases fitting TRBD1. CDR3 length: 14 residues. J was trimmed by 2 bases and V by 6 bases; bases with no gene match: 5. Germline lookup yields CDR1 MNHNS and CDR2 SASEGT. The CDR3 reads CASSDGQGQETQYF. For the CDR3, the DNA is TGTGCCAGCAGCGACGGACAGGGTCAAGAGACCCAGTACTTC.

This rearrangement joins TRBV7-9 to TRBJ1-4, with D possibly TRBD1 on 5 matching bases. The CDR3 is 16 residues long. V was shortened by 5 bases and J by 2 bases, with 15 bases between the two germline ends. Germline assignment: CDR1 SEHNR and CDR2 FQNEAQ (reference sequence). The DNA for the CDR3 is TGTGCCAGCAGCCCTCCGGGGGAGGGGACTAATGAAAAACTGTTTTTT. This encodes CASSPPGEGTNEKLFF.

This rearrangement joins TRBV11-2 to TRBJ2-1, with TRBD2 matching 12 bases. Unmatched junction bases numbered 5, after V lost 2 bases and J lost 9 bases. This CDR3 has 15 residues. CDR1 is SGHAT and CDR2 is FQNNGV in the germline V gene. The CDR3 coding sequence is TGTGCCAGCAGCTTAACTAGCGGGAGGTTGGGTGAGCAGTTCTTC. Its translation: CASSLTSGRLGEQFF.

The CDR3 DNA is TGCGCCACGGGTGAAAACTCTGGGGCCAACGTCCTGACTTTC. Its translation is CATGENSGANVLTF. The V and J genes are TRBV5-1 and TRBJ2-6; the D is unclear. This CDR3 spans 14 amino acids. V was trimmed by 9 bases and J by 0 bases, leaving 10 bases between them. The germline CDR1 and CDR2 sequences are SGHRS and YFSETQ.

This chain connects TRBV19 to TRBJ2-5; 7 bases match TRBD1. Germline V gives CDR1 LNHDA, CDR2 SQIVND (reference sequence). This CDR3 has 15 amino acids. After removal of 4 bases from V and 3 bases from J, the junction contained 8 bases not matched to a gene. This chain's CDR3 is CASSNTRTGEETQYF. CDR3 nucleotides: TGTGCCAGTAGTAATACAAGGACAGGTGAAGAGACCCAGTACTTC.

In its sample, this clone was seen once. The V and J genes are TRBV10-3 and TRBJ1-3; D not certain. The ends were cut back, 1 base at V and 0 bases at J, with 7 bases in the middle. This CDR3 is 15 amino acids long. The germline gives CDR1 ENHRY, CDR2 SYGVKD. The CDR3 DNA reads TGTGCCATCAGTGAGTTGAGCTACTCTGGAAACACCATATATTTT. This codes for CAISELSYSGNTIYF.

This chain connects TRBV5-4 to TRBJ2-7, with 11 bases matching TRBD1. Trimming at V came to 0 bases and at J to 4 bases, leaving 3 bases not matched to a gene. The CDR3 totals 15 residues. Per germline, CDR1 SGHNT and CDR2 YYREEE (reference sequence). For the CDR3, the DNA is TGTGCCAGCAGCTTGGGCGGACAGGGGGCATACGAGCAGTACTTC. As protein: CASSLGGQGAYEQYF. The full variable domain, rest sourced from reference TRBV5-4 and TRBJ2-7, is ETGVTQSPTHLIKTRGQQVTLRCSSQSGHNTVSWYQQALGQGPQFIFQYYREEENGRGNFPPRFSGLQFPNYSSELNVNALELDDSALYLCASSLGGQGAYEQYFGPGTRLTVT.

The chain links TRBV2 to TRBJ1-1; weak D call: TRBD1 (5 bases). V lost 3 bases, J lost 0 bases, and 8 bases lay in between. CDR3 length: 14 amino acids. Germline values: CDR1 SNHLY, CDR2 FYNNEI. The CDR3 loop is CASSEEQVNTEAFF. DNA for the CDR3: TGTGCCAGCAGTGAGGAACAGGTGAACACTGAAGCTTTCTTT.

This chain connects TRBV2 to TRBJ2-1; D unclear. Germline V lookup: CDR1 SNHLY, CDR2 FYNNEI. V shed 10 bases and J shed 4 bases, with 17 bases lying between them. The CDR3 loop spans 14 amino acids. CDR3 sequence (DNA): TGTGCCAACAACGGCAGTGGAGTTTACAATGAGCAGTTCTTC. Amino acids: CANNGSGVYNEQFF.

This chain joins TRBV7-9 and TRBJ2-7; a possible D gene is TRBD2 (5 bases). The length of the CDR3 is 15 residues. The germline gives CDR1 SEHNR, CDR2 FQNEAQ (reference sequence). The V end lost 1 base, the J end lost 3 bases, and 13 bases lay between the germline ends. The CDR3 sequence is CASSLGGAAYYEQYF. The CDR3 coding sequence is TGTGCCAGCAGCTTAGGGGGAGCGGCCTACTACGAGCAGTACTTC.

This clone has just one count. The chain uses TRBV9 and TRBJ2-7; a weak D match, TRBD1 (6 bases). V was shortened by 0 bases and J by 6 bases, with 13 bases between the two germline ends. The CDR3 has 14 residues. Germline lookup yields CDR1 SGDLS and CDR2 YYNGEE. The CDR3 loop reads CASSVGEGVGEQYF. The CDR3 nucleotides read TGTGCCAGCAGCGTAGGCGAGGGGGTAGGCGAGCAGTACTTC.

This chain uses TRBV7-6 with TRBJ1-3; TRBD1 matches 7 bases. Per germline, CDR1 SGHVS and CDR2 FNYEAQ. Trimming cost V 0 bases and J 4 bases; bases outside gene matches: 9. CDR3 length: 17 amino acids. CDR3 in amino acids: CASSLASGTAKGNTIYF. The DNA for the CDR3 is TGTGCCAGCAGCTTAGCTTCCGGGACAGCGAAAGGAAACACCATATATTTT.

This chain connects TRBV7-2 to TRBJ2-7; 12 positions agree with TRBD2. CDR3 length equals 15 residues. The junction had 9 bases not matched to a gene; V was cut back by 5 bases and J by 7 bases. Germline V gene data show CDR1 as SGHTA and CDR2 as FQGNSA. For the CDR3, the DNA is TGTGCCAGCAGCGTAACGACTAGCGGGAGCGGTGAGCAGTACTTC. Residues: CASSVTTSGSGEQYF.

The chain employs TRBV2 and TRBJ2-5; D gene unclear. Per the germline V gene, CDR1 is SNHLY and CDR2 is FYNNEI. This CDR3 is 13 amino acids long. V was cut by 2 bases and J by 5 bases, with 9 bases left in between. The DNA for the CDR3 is TGTGCCAGCAGTGAAAATCGCTATGAGACCCAGTACTTC. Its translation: CASSENRYETQYF.

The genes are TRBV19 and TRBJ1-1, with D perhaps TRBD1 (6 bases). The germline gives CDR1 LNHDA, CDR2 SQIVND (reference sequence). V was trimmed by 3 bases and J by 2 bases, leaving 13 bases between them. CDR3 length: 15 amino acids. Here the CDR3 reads CASSIEGRGNTEAFF. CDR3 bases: TGTGCCAGTAGTATTGAAGGCAGGGGTAACACTGAAGCTTTCTTT.

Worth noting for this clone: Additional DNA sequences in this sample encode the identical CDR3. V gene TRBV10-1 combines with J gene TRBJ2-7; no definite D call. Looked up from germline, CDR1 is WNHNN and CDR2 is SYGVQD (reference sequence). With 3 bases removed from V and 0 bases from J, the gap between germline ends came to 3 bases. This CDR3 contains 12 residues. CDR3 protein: CASSDSSYEQYF. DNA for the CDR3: TGCGCCAGCAGTGACAGCTCCTACGAGCAGTACTTC.

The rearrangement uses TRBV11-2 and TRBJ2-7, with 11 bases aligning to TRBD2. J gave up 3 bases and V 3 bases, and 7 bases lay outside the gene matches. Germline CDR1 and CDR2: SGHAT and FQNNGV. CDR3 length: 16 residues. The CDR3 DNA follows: TGTGCCAGCAGCTTCGCCCCCGGGACTAGCGGCTACGAGCAGTACTTC. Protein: CASSFAPGTSGYEQYF.

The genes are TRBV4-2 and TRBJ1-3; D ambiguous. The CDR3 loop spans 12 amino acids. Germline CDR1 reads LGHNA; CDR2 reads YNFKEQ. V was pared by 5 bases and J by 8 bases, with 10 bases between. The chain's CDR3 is CASSEIGYTIYF. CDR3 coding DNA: TGTGCCAGCAGCGAAATCGGTTACACCATATATTTT.

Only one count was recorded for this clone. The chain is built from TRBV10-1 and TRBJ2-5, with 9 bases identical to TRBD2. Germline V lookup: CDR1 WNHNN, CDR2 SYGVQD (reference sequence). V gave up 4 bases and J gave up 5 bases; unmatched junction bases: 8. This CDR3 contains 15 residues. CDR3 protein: CASSVIAGAVETQYF. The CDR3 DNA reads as TGCGCCAGCAGTGTAATAGCGGGAGCGGTGGAGACCCAGTACTTC.

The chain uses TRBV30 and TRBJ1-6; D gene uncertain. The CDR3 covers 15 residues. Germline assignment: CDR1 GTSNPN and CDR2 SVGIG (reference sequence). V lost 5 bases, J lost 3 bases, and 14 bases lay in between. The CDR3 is CAWDEGRSYNSPLHF. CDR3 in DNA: TGTGCCTGGGACGAGGGCAGGAGCTATAATTCACCCCTCCACTTT.

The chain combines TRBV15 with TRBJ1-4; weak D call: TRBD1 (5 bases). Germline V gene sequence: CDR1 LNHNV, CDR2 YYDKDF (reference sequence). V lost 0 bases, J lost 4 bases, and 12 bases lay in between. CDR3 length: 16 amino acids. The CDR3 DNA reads TGTGCCACCAGCAGAGATAGACAGAGATATAATGAAAAACTGTTTTTT. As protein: CATSRDRQRYNEKLFF. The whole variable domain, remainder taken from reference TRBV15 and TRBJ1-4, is DAMVIQNPRYQVTQFGKPVTLSCSQTLNHNVMYWYQQKSSQAPKLLFHYYDKDFNNEADTPDNFQSRRPNTSFCFLDIRSPGLGDTAMYLCATSRDRQRYNEKLFFGSGTQLSVL.

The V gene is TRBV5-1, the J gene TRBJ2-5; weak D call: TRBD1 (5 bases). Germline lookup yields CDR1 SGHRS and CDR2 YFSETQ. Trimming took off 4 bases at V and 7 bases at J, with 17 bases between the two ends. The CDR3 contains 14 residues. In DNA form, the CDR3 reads TGCGCCAGCAGCGACCGGGCCGACCAGGGGACCCAGTACTTC. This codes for CASSDRADQGTQYF.

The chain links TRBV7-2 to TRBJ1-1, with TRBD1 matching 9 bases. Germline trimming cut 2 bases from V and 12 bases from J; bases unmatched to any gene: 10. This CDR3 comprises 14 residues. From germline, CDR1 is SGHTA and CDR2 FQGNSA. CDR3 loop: CASSLKGQGVHTFF. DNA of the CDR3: TGTGCCAGCAGCTTAAAGGGACAGGGAGTACATACTTTCTTT.

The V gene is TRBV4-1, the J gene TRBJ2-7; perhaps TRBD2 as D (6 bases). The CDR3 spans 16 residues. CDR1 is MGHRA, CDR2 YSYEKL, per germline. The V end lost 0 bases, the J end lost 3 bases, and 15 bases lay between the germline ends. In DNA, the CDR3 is TGCGCCAGCAGCCAAGATCACGGGACTTTTTTCTACGAGCAGTACTTC. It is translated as CASSQDHGTFFYEQYF.

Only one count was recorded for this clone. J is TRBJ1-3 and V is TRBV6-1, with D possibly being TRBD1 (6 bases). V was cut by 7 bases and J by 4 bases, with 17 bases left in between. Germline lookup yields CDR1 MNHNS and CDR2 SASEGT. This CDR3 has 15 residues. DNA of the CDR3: TGTGCCAGCATCTTTGGCCCAGGGGAGGGAAACACCATATATTTT. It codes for CASIFGPGEGNTIYF.